This T cell receptor (beta chain) emerged from a study of blood T cell repertoires in COVID-19. Assignment of participants to cohorts was predicated upon participant-reported clinical history. Data came from immunoSEQ multiplex PCR; TCRdb stores just in-frame clones and leaves some out. In the table there are about 270,000 clones, under 95% of which are singletons. V lost 1 base to trimming and J lost 7 bases, with 6 bases between them. Germline V CDR1 and CDR2: KGHDR, SFDVKD. CDR3 length equals 12 residues. Sequencing was carried out using PBMCs or T cells enriched from blood (not recorded which). V and J are TRBV24-1 and TRBJ1-2; no clear D. This receptor was obtained from a man in his forties who had been exposed to COVID-19. DNA of the CDR3: TGTGCCACCAGTGATTTCGCCGGTGGCTACACCTTC. Protein sequence: CATSDFAGGYTF.